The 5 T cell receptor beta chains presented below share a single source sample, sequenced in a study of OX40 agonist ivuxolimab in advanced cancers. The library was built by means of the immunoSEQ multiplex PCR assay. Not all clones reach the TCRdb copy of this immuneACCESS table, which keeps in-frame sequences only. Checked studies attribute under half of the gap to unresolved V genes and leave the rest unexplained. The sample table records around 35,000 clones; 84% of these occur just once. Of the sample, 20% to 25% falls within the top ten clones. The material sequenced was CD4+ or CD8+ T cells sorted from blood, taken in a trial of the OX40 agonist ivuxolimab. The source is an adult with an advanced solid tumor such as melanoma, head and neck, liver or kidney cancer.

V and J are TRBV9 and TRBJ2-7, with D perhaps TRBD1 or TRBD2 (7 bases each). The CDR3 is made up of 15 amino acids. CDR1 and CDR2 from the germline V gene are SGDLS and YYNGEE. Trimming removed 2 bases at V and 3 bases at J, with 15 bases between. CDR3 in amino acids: CASSVRGEGFYEQYF. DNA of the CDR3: TGTGCCAGCAGCGTCAGGGGGGAGGGTTTCTACGAGCAGTACTTC.

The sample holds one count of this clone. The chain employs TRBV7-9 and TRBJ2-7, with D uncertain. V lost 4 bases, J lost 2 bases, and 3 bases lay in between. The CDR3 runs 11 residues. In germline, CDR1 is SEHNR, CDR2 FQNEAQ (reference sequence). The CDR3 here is CASSSTYEQYF. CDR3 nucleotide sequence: TGTGCCAGCAGCTCGACCTACGAGCAGTACTTC.

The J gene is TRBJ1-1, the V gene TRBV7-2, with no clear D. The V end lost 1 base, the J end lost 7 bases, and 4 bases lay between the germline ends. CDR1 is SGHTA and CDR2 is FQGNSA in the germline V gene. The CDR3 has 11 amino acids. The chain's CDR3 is CASSLGGEAFF. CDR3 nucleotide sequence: TGTGCCAGCAGCTTAGGTGGTGAAGCTTTCTTT.

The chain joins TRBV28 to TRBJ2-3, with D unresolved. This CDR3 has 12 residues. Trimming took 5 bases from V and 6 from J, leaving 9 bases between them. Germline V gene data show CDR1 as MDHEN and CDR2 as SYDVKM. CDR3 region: CASSPPMDTQYF. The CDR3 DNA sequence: TGTGCCAGCAGTCCCCCTATGGATACGCAGTATTTT.

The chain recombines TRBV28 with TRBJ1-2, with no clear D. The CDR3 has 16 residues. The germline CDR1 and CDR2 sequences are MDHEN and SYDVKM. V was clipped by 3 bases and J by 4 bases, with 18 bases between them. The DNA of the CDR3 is TGTGCCAGCAGTTTGGCCGACTTTAGCCATTTCTATGGCTACACCTTC. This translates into CASSLADFSHFYGYTF.